The clone carrying this T cell receptor beta chain has only one observation. Sequenced by immunoSEQ multiplex PCR; TCRdb stores in-frame clones only, minus some. The repertoire holds tens of thousands of clones, with about 92% as singletons. This entry is derived from a study of control samples from healthy donors and cancer patients. Germline values: CDR1 MDHEN, CDR2 SYDVKM. Trimming removed 7 bases from V and 4 bases from J; junction bases left unmatched: 7. The CDR3 loop spans 15 amino acids. Specimen: blood. This sequence originates from a woman aged 25 to 45 in good health. The V and J genes are TRBV28 and TRBJ2-3, with 11 nucleotides matching TRBD2. The CDR3 region has the DNA TGTGCCAGCACCATGTCACTAGCGGGAGCAGATACGCAGTATTTT. Its protein is CASTMSLAGADTQYF.